The 10 T cell receptor beta chains listed next were all sequenced from one sample in a study of T cells in Graves' hyperthyroidism and ophthalmopathy. What was amplified from RNA transcripts were TCR beta CDR3 regions. In the first-round RT-PCR of the TCR CDR3, the HTBI primer set was used. A single record per CDR3 protein comes from TCRdb applying MiXCR to the multiplex PCR reads. The repertoire has approximately 410,000 distinct CDR3 sequences, 14% to 15% of them found once; the top ten carry about 12%. The sequenced sample consisted of blood. These TCRs come from a man between 18 and 35 years old with Graves' ophthalmopathy.

This clonotype was found many times. The V and J genes are TRBV20-1 and TRBJ2-1; a weak D match, TRBD2 (6 bases). This CDR3 has 15 residues. Looked up from germline, CDR1 is DFQATT and CDR2 is SNEGSKA (reference sequence). Deletions cut 3 bases from V and 4 bases from J, with 16 bases between. The CDR3: CSARDGRGQYNEQFF. The DNA for the CDR3 is TGCAGTGCTAGGGATGGGCGGGGCCAATACAATGAGCAGTTCTTC.

In its sample, this clonotype was seen many times. The genes are TRBV13 and TRBJ2-7, with 7 positions matching TRBD1. J gave up 0 bases and V 4 bases, and 6 bases lay outside the gene matches. The CDR3 totals 15 residues. CDR1 and CDR2 (germline): PRHDT, FYEKMQ (reference sequence). The CDR3 region has the DNA TGTGCCAGCAGCTCGGACAGGATTTTCTCCTACGAGCAGTACTTC. Its translation is CASSSDRIFSYEQYF. The full variable domain, in which reference TRBV13 and TRBJ2-7 provide the parts outside the CDR3, is AAGVIQSPRHLIKEKRETATLKCYPIPRHDTVYWYQQGPGQDPQFLISFYEKMQSDKGSIPDRFSAQQFSDYHSELNMSSLELGDSALYFCASSSDRIFSYEQYFGPGTRLTVT.

Concerning this clonotype: With a much larger clone just one base away, this may be a read error. This chain links TRBV7-9 with TRBJ2-1, with 7 bases lining up with TRBD1. CDR3 size: 13 residues. V shed 3 bases, J shed 10 bases, and the junction held 6 bases outside the gene matches. Germline V lookup: CDR1 SEHNR, CDR2 FQNEAQ (reference sequence). The CDR3 nucleotides read TGTGCCAGCAGCTTGACAGGGTTCTGGGAGCAGTTCTTC. Translating gives CASSLTGFWEQFF.

Concerning this clonotype itself: It may be a read error: a sequence one base away is much more abundant. The CDR3 here is CASSELVTDTQYF. DNA of the CDR3: TGTGCCAGCAGTGAACTAGTCACAGATACGCAGTATTTT. V usage is TRBV6-1 and J usage is TRBJ2-3; D is unclear. The length of the CDR3 is 13 residues. Germline lookup yields CDR1 MNHNS and CDR2 SASEGT. The V gene lost 2 bases and the J gene lost 2 bases, with 5 bases spanning the gap.

The rearrangement uses TRBV2 and TRBJ1-1; TRBD1 agrees at 8 bases. Germline V gene lookup returns CDR1 SNHLY and CDR2 FYNNEI. The trim removed 6 bases at V and 6 bases at J, leaving 3 bases unmatched. This CDR3 region has 12 residues. Here the CDR3 DNA reads TGTGCCAGCAGACAGGGGGGCTCTGAAGCTTTCTTT. Translation: CASRQGGSEAFF. Based on the CDR3 plus reference TRBV2 and TRBJ1-1, the full variable domain is EPEVTQTPSHQVTQMGQEVILRCVPISNHLYFYWYRQILGQKVEFLVSFYNNEISEKSEIFDDQFSVERPDGSNFTLKIRSTKLEDSAMYFCASRQGGSEAFFGQGTRLTVV.

This clonotype showed up many times. V is TRBV9 and J is TRBJ2-7; the D gene is possibly TRBD2 (6 bases). The length of the CDR3 is 13 residues. V gave up 5 bases and J gave up 5 bases, with 14 bases separating them. The V gene's germline CDR1 is SGDLS and CDR2 YYNGEE. The CDR3 sequence: CASSQTGGNEQYF. CDR3 nucleotides: TGTGCCAGCAGTCAGACTGGAGGGAACGAGCAGTACTTC.

The J gene is TRBJ2-2, the V gene TRBV7-2, with 12 bases lining up with TRBD2. Trimming took 5 bases from V and 5 from J; bases not matched to a gene: 9. Per the germline V gene, CDR1 is SGHTA and CDR2 is FQGNSA. The CDR3 length is 17 residues. CDR3: CASSLWASGGVTGELFF. The CDR3 nucleotides are TGTGCCAGCAGCCTATGGGCTAGCGGGGGGGTAACCGGGGAGCTGTTTTTT. The full variable domain, rest sourced from reference TRBV7-2 and TRBJ2-2, is GAGVSQSPSNKVTEKGKDVELRCDPISGHTALYWYRQSLGQGLEFLIYFQGNSAPDKSGLPSDRFSAERTGGSVSTLTIQRTQQEDSAVYLCASSLWASGGVTGELFFGEGSRLTVL.

In this sample, this clonotype turned up many times. V gene TRBV27 combines with J gene TRBJ2-7, with TRBD2 matching 10 bases. The CDR3 consists of 16 residues. Trimming cost V 2 bases and J 6 bases; bases outside gene matches: 10. Germline CDR1 is MNHEY and CDR2 is SMNVEV (reference sequence). The CDR3 nucleotides are TGTGCCAGCAGTTTAGATCCTAGCGGGGGCCTACTCGAGCAGTACTTC. Its protein product is CASSLDPSGGLLEQYF.

This clonotype was picked up a small number of times. The V call is TRBV7-9, the J call TRBJ2-5; D might be TRBD1 (6 bases). V shed 5 bases and J shed 5 bases, with 15 bases lying between them. The CDR3 has 14 amino acids. The germline V gene encodes CDR1 SEHNR and CDR2 FQNEAQ (reference sequence). CDR3 residues: CASSQSTGLETQYF. As DNA, the CDR3 is TGTGCCAGCAGCCAATCAACAGGGTTGGAGACCCAGTACTTC.

At least ten counts were recorded for this clonotype. The J gene is TRBJ1-1, the V gene TRBV29-1; D not certain. The V and J ends lost 3 bases and 0 bases respectively, with 2 bases between them. This CDR3 is 11 amino acids long. Germline V gene lookup returns CDR1 SQVTM and CDR2 ANQGSEA. The CDR3 sequence is CSVDVNTEAFF. The CDR3 nucleotides are TGCAGCGTTGACGTGAACACTGAAGCTTTCTTT. Full variable domain (missing parts from reference TRBV29-1 and TRBJ1-1): SAVISQKPSRDICQRGTSLTIQCQVDSQVTMMFWYRQQPGQSLTLIATANQGSEATYESGFVIDKFPISRPNLTFSTLTVSNMSPEDSSIYLCSVDVNTEAFFGQGTRLTVV.